The clone carrying this T cell receptor beta chain has more than one count but fewer than ten. Its antigen is not known. This entry comes from a study of early T cells in non-severe SARS-CoV-2 infection. Across the whole study: RNA in bulk from unsorted whole blood was sequenced, and chains were unpaired. Whole-study results and caveats: The matching step, a VDJdb search, favored anti-spike CD8 responses and missed private and CD4 specificities.

The protocol attached unique molecular identifiers to individual cDNA molecules. MiXCR, run by TCRdb on the 5' RACE reads, gives a single entry per CDR3 protein. The table lists some 66,000 distinct CDR3 sequences, around 13% of them singletons, with around 4.8% in the top ten. Germline V gene sequence: CDR1 DFQATT, CDR2 SNEGSKA (reference sequence). CDR3 size: 13 residues. The V gene end was trimmed by 5 bases and the J gene end by 10 bases; junction bases not matched to a gene: 7. The source material was whole blood. This rearrangement joins TRBV20-1 to TRBJ1-6, with 8 bases lining up with TRBD1. The sequence came from an adult who was a healthcare worker with PCR-confirmed SARS-CoV-2 infection or an uninfected control (not recorded which). For the CDR3, the DNA is TGCAGTGCTTCGTCGACAGGGGCCTCACCCCTCCACTTT. Protein product: CSASSTGASPLHF.